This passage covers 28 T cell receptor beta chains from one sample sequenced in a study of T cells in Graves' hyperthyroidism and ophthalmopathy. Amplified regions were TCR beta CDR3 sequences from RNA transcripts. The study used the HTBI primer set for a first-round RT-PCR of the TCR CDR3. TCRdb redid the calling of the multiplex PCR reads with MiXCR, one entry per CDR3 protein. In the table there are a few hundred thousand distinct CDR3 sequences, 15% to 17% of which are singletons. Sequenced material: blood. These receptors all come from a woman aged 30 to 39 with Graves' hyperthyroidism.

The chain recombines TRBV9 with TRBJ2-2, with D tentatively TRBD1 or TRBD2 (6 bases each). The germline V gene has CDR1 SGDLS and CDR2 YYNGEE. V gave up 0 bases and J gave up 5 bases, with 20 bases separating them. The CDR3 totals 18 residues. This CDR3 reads CASSVVGGGLKGTGELFF. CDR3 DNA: TGTGCCAGCAGCGTAGTTGGAGGGGGTTTGAAGGGGACCGGGGAGCTGTTTTTT.

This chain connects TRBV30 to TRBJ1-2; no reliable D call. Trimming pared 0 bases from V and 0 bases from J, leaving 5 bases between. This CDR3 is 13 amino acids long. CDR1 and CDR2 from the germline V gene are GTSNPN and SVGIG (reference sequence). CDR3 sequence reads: CAWSVGANYGYTF. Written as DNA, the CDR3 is TGTGCCTGGAGTGTAGGCGCTAACTATGGCTACACCTTC.

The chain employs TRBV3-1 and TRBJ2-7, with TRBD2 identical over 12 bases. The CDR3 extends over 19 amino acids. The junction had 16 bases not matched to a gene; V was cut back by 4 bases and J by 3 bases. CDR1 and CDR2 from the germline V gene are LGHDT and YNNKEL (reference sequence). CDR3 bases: TGTGCCAGCAGCCCCCGCAGTGACGGGACTAGCGGGTATTTCTACGAGCAGTACTTC. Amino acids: CASSPRSDGTSGYFYEQYF.

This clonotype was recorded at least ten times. CDR3 amino acids: CASSSDGRGYNEQFF. The CDR3 DNA is TGTGCCAGCAGTTCCGACGGGAGGGGTTACAATGAGCAGTTCTTC. V is TRBV27 and J is TRBJ2-1; TRBD2 agrees at 8 bases. V gave up 4 bases and J gave up 4 bases; unmatched junction bases: 6. The germline gives CDR1 MNHEY, CDR2 SMNVEV (reference sequence). The CDR3 is 15 amino acids.

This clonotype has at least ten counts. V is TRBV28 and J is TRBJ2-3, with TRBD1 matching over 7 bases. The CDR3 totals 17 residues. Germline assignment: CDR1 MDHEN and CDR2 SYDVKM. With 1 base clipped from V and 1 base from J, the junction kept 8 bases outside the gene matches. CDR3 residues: CASSLFRGKDGTDTQYF. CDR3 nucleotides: TGTGCCAGCAGTTTATTCAGGGGGAAGGATGGCACAGATACGCAGTATTTT.

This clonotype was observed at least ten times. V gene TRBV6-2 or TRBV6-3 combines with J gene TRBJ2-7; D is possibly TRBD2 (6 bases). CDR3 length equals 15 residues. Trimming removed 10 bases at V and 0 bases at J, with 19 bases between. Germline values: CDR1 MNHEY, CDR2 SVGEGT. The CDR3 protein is CATAPRDGSSYEQYF. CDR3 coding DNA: TGTGCCACCGCGCCCCGGGACGGGAGCTCCTACGAGCAGTACTTC.

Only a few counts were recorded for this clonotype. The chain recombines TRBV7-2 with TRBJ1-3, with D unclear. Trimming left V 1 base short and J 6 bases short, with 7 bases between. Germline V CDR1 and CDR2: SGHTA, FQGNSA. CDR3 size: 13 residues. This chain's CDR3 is CASSLGHANTIYF. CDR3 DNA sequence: TGTGCCAGCAGCTTAGGTCATGCAAACACCATATATTTT.

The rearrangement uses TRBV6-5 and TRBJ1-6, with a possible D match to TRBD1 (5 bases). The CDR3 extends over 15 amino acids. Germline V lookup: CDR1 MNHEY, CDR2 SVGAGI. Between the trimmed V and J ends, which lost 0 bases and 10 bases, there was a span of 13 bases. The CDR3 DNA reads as TGTGCCAGCAGTTACTCGTTACAGGATCGATCACCCCTCCACTTT. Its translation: CASSYSLQDRSPLHF.

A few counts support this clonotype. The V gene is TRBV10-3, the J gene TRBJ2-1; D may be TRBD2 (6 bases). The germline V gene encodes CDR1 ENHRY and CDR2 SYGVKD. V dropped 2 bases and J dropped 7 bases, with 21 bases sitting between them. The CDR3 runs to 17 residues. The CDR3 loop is CAISERGRTGAKNEQFF. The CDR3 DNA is TGTGCCATCAGTGAGCGCGGCCGTACGGGAGCAAAGAATGAGCAGTTCTTC.

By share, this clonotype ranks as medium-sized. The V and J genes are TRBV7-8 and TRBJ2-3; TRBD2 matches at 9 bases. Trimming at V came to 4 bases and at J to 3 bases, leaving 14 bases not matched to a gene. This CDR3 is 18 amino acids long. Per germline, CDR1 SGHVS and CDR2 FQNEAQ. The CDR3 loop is CASSSLAGTGVGTDTQYF. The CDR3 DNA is TGTGCCAGCAGCTCCCTAGCGGGGACGGGAGTAGGAACAGATACGCAGTATTTT.

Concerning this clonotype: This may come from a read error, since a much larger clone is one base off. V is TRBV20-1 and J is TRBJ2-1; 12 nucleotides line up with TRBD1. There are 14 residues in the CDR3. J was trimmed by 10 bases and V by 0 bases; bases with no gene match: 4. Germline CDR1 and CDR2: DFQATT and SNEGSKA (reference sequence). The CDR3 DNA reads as TGCAGTGCTAGAGAGGGACAGGGGGCAGACGAGCAGTTCTTC. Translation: CSAREGQGADEQFF.

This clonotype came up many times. The CDR3, as DNA: TGTGCCAGCAGTTTAACGACTAGCGTGTCCTACGAGCAGTACTTC. It codes for CASSLTTSVSYEQYF. This rearrangement joins TRBV12-3 or TRBV12-4 to TRBJ2-7; 8 bases match TRBD2. The CDR3 is 15 amino acids. J gave up 1 base and V 2 bases, and 4 bases lay outside the gene matches.

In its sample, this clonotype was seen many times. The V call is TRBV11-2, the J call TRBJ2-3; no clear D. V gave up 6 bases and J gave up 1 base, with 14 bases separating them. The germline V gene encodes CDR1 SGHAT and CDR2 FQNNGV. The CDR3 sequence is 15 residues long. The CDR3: CASSRIPSRTDTQYF. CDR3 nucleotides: TGTGCCAGCAGTCGTATTCCCTCTCGCACAGATACGCAGTATTTT.

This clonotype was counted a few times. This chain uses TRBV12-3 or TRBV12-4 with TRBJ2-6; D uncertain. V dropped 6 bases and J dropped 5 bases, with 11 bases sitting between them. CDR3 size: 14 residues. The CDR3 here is CASSLIGWANVLTF. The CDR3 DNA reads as TGTGCCAGCAGCCTCATCGGCTGGGCCAACGTCCTGACTTTC.

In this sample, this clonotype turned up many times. The CDR3 loop is CASSQGDRVPHNSPLHF. CDR3 sequence (DNA): TGTGCCAGCAGCCAAGGCGACAGGGTGCCGCATAATTCACCCCTCCACTTT. The chain employs TRBV3-1 and TRBJ1-6; 7 bases fit TRBD1. CDR1 and CDR2 from the germline V gene are LGHDT and YNNKEL (reference sequence). The CDR3 length is 17 residues. Trimming at V came to 1 base and at J to 5 bases, leaving 8 bases not matched to a gene. The whole variable domain, filled in from reference TRBV3-1 and TRBJ1-6, reads DTAVSQTPKYLVTQMGNDKSIKCEQNLGHDTMYWYKQDSKKFLKIMFSYNNKELIINETVPNRFSPKSPDKAHLNLHINSLELGDSAVYFCASSQGDRVPHNSPLHFGNGTRLTVT.

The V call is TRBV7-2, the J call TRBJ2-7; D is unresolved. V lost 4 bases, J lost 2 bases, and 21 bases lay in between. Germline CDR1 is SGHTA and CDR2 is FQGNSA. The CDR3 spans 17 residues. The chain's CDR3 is CASSSIAPGLVPYEQYF. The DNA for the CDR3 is TGTGCCAGCAGCTCGATAGCTCCGGGCCTAGTCCCCTACGAGCAGTACTTC.

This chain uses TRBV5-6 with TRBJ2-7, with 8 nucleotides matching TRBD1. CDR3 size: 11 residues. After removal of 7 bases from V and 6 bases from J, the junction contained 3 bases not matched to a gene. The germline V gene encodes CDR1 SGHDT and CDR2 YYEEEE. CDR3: CASDRGGEQYF. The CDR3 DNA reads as TGTGCCAGCGACAGGGGTGGCGAGCAGTACTTC.

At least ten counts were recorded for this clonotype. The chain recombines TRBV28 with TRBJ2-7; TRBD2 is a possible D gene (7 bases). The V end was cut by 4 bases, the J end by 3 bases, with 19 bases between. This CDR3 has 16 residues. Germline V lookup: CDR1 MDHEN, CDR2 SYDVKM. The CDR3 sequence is CASSSPFEGGGYEQYF. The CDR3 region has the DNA TGTGCCAGCAGTTCCCCCTTTGAGGGAGGGGGCTACGAGCAGTACTTC.

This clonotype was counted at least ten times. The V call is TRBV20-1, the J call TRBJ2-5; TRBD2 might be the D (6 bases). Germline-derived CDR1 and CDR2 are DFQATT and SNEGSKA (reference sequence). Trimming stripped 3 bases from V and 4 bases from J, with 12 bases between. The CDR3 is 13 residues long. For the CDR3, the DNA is TGCAGTGCTAGGGTGACTAGTGTAGAGACCCAGTACTTC. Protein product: CSARVTSVETQYF.

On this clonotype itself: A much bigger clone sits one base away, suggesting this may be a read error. The CDR3 region has the DNA TGCAGCGTTCTCCCAGGGATGGACACTGAAGCTTTCTTT. This translates into CSVLPGMDTEAFF. The chain has TRBV29-1 and TRBJ1-1, with D perhaps TRBD1 (5 bases). Deletions cut 5 bases from V and 3 bases from J, with 13 bases between. The CDR3 covers 13 residues. The V gene's germline CDR1 is SQVTM and CDR2 ANQGSEA.

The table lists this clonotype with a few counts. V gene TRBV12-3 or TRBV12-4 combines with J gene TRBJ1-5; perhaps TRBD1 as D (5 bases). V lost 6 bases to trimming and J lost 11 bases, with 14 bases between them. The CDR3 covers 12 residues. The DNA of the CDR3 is TGTGCCAGCAGCCAAGGTGGAGGGGCCCAGCATTTT. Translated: CASSQGGGAQHF.

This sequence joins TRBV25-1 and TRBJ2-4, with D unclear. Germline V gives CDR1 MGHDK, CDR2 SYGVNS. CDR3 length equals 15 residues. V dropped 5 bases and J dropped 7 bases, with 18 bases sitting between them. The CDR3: CASSNTRAIGNIQYF. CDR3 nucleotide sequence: TGTGCCAGCAGTAATACACGGGCAATAGGGAACATTCAGTACTTC.

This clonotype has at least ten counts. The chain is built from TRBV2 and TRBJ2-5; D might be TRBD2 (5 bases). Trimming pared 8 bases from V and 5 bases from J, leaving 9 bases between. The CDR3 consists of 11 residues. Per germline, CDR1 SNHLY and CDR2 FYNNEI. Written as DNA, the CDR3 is TGTGCCAGCTTGGGCGGGGAGACCCAGTACTTC. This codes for CASLGGETQYF.

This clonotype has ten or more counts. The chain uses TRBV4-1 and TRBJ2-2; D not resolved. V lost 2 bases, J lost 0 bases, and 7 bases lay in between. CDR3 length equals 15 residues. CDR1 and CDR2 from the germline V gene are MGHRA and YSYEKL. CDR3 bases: TGCGCCAGCAGCCAATACAGAACGAACACCGGGGAGCTGTTTTTT. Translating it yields CASSQYRTNTGELFF.

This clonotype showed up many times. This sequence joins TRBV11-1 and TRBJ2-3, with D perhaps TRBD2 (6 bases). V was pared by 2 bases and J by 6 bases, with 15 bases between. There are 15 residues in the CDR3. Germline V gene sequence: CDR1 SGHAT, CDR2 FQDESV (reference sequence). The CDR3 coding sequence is TGTGCCAGCAGCTTATTTAGCGGCCTTACGGATACGCAGTATTTT. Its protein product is CASSLFSGLTDTQYF.

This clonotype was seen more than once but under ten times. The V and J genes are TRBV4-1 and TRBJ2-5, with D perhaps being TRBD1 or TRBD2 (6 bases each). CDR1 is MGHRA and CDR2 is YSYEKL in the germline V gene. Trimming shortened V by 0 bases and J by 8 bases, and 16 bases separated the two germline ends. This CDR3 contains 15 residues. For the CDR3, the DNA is TGCGCCAGCAGCCAAGATGGAGGGGGTGGGCGCACCCAGTACTTC. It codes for CASSQDGGGGRTQYF.

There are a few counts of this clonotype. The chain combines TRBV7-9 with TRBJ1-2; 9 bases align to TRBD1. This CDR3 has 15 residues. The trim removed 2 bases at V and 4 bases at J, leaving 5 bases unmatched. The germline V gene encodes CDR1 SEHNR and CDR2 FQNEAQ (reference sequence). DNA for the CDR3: TGTGCCAGCAGCTTAATGGCGGACAGGGGCTATGGCTACACCTTC. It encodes CASSLMADRGYGYTF.

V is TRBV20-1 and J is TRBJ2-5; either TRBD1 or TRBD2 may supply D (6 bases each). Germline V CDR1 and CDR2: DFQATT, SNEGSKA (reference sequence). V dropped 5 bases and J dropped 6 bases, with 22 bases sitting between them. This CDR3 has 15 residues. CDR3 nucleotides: TGCAGTGCTGCGGGGTGGGGGGCGGGCGTGAAGACCCAGTACTTC. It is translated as CSAAGWGAGVKTQYF.